The sequence of this T cell receptor (beta chain) was determined in a study of cytomegalovirus exposure and HLA in healthy donors. PCR amplification relied on 60 Vbeta primers (plus 13 Jbeta primers). Produced via immunoSEQ multiplex PCR; TCRdb's table is partial and in-frame only. The sample includes about 130,000 clones, more than 70% of them seen just once. The sample taken for sequencing was PBMCs. The sequence came from a man in his forties or fifties in good health and CMV-seronegative.

CDR3 sequence reads: CASSLVIWTDLLSGNTIYF. The CDR3 nucleotides read TGTGCCAGCAGCTTAGTTATCTGGACAGACCTTCTCTCTGGAAACACCATATATTTT. V gene TRBV11-3 combines with J gene TRBJ1-3; D is possibly TRBD1 (6 bases). Looked up from germline, CDR1 is SGHNT and CDR2 is YENEEA. Trimming cost V 1 base and J 0 bases, with 19 bases left between them. CDR3 length equals 19 residues.